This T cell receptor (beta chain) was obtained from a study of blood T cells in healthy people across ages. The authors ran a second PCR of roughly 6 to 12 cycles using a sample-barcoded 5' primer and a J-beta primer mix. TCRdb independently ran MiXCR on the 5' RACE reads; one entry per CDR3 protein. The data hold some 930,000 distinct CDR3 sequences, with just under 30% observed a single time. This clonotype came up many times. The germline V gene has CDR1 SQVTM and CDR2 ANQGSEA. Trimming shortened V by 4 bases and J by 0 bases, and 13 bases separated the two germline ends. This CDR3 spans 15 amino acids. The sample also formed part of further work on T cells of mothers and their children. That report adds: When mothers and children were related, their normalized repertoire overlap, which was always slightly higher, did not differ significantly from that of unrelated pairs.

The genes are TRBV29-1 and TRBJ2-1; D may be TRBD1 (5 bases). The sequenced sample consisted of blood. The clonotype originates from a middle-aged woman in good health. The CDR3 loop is CSVVTQGSSYNEQFF. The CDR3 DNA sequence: TGCAGCGTTGTTACGCAGGGAAGCTCCTACAATGAGCAGTTCTTC.